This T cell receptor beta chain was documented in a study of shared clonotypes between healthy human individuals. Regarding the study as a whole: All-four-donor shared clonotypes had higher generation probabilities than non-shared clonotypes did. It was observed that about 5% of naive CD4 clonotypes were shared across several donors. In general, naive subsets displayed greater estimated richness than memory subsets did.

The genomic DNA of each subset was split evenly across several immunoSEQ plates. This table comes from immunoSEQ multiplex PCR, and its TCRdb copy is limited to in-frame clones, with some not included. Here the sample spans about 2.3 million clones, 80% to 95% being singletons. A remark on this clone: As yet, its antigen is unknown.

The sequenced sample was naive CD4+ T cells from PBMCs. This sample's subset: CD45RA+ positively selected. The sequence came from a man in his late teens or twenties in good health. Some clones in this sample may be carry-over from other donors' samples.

CDR3 sequence: CASRLPGQGGNTIYF. In nucleotides, the CDR3 is TGTGCCAGCAGACTCCCGGGACAGGGGGGAAACACCATATATTTT. The chain joins TRBV6-1 to TRBJ1-3; 10 bases are shared with TRBD1. CDR1 is MNHNS, CDR2 SASEGT, per germline. The ends lost 6 bases at V and 4 bases at J; junction bases unmatched: 6. This CDR3 comprises 15 residues.